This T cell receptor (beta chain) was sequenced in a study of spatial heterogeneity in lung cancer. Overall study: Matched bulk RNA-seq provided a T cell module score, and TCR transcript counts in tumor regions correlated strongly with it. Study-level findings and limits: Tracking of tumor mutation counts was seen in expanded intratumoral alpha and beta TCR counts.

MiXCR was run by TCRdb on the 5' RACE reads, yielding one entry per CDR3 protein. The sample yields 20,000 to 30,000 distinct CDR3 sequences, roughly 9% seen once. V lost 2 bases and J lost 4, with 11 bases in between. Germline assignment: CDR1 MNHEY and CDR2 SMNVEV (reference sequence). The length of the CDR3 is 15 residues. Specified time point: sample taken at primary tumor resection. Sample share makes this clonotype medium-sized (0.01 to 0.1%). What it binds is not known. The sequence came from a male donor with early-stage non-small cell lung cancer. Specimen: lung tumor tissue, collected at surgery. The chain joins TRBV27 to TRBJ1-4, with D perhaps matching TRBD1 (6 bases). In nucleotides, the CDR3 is TGTGCCAGCAGTTTAACAGGGAGGGATAATGAAAAACTGTTTTTT. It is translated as CASSLTGRDNEKLFF.